This T cell receptor beta chain was documented in a study of blood T cell repertoires in COVID-19. For the study at large: Italy, Spain and the United States were the sources of the convalescent and acute COVID-19 samples.

Under the authors' procedure: The assay estimated nucleated cells by amplifying reference gene primers. Generated by immunoSEQ multiplex PCR, the TCRdb table keeps only in-frame clones and is missing some. The V and J calls and clone size are taken from that table; D and trimming were inferred from the DNA. The repertoire holds some 250,000 clones, with 80% to 90% as singletons. This study enrolled people aged about 18 to 100 from under 25 US geographic areas. Donors were grouped by their self-reported clinical history. Germline lookup yields CDR1 MNHEY and CDR2 SMNVEV (reference sequence). Unmatched junction bases numbered 3, after V lost 4 bases and J lost 6 bases. The CDR3 sequence is 14 residues long.

This TCR was sampled from a woman in her forties or fifties who had recovered from COVID-19. The chain joins TRBV27 to TRBJ2-7, with 13 nucleotides matching TRBD2. The sequenced sample consisted of PBMCs or T cells enriched from blood (not recorded which). The CDR3 loop reads CASSWTSGSFEQYF. The DNA of the CDR3 is TGTGCCAGCAGTTGGACTAGCGGGAGTTTCGAGCAGTACTTC.